The 27 T cell receptor beta chains listed next were all sequenced from one sample in a study of blood T cell repertoires in COVID-19 (dated by TCRdb to about 2020). The library was obtained by the immunoSEQ multiplex PCR assay. TCRdb re-hosts the immuneACCESS table, in-frame sequences only. Its copies lack some clones; in the studies checked, an unresolved V gene accounts for under half of them, and the cause for the rest is not known. Here the sample has over 85,000 clones; 70% to 90% occur a single time. The biggest ten clones account for around 5.1% of the sample. Sequenced sample: peripheral blood. These receptors all stem from a human donor in a cohort sampled during active COVID-19.

This clone occurred once. V usage is TRBV19 and J usage is TRBJ1-4, with D perhaps TRBD1 (6 bases). The V and J ends lost 7 bases and 0 bases respectively, with 12 bases between them. Germline CDR1 reads LNHDA; CDR2 reads SQIVND (reference sequence). CDR3 length: 15 amino acids. The CDR3 DNA reads as TGTGCCAGTAACCGGGACACTGCAACTAATGAAAAACTGTTTTTT. This codes for CASNRDTATNEKLFF. The entire variable domain, with the rest obtained from reference TRBV19 and TRBJ1-4, is as follows: DGGITQSPKYLFRKEGQNVTLSCEQNLNHDAMYWYRQDPGQGLRLIYYSQIVNDFQKGDIAEGYSVSREKKESFPLTVTSAQKNPTAFYLCASNRDTATNEKLFFGSGTQLSVL.

The V gene is TRBV2, the J gene TRBJ2-1; D might be TRBD1 (6 bases). The germline CDR1 and CDR2 sequences are SNHLY and FYNNEI. This CDR3 contains 14 residues. V was shortened by 6 bases and J by 3 bases, with 12 bases between the two germline ends. Here the CDR3 DNA reads TGTGCCAGCAGAGGACAGCCCTTCTACAATGAGCAGTTCTTC. This gives the protein CASRGQPFYNEQFF.

This chain links TRBV24-1 with TRBJ2-1, with 7 positions matching TRBD1. The germline gives CDR1 KGHDR, CDR2 SFDVKD. CDR3 length equals 16 residues. With V trimmed by 5 bases and J by 3 bases, 9 bases remained unmatched. The CDR3 DNA follows: TGTGCCACCAGTGGCCCGACAGGGTGGTACTACAATGAGCAGTTCTTC. Protein sequence: CATSGPTGWYYNEQFF.

The chain employs TRBV2 and TRBJ2-6, with D possibly matching TRBD1 (6 bases). The CDR3 has 17 residues. Per germline, CDR1 SNHLY and CDR2 FYNNEI. The germline V and J ends were trimmed by 8 bases and 4 bases, with 21 bases remaining between them. CDR3 nucleotide sequence: TGTGCCAGCGTACCGACGCAGGGGCTGGGAGGGGCCAACGTCCTGACTTTC. This codes for CASVPTQGLGGANVLTF.

The chain carries TRBV7-3 and TRBJ1-6; D is possibly TRBD1 (5 bases). This CDR3 spans 16 amino acids. Trimming cost V 0 bases and J 5 bases, with 11 bases left between them. Germline V lookup: CDR1 SGHTA, CDR2 FQGTGA. CDR3 region: CASSLTGAGHNSPLHF. The CDR3 DNA follows: TGTGCCAGCAGCTTAACAGGGGCCGGTCATAATTCACCCCTCCACTTT. Together with reference TRBV7-3 and TRBJ1-6, the CDR3 gives the full variable domain: GAGVSQTPSNKVTEKGKYVELRCDPISGHTALYWYRQSLGQGPEFLIYFQGTGAADDSGLPNDRFFAVRPEGSVSTLKIQRTERGDSAVYLCASSLTGAGHNSPLHFGNGTRLTVT.

The V call is TRBV2, the J call TRBJ1-2, with 7 bases matching TRBD1. The CDR3 totals 19 residues. V lost 3 bases and J lost 8; bases outside the gene matches: 24. Germline CDR1 is SNHLY and CDR2 is FYNNEI. The CDR3 loop reads CASSDPLMTRTGVGYGYTF. Here the CDR3 DNA reads TGTGCCAGCAGTGACCCACTGATGACCAGAACAGGGGTGGGGTACGGCTACACCTTC. Filled out from reference TRBV2 and TRBJ1-2, the complete variable domain reads EPEVTQTPSHQVTQMGQEVILRCVPISNHLYFYWYRQILGQKVEFLVSFYNNEISEKSEIFDDQFSVERPDGSNFTLKIRSTKLEDSAMYFCASSDPLMTRTGVGYGYTFGSGTRLTVV.

This clone was recorded only once. The chain combines TRBV9 with TRBJ1-2; no definite D call. The CDR3 contains 15 residues. The V gene's germline CDR1 is SGDLS and CDR2 YYNGEE. The V gene lost 0 bases and the J gene lost 0 bases, with 9 bases spanning the gap. The CDR3 DNA reads TGTGCCAGCAGCGTAGGGACTTCTACTAACTATGGCTACACCTTC. It encodes CASSVGTSTNYGYTF.

This sequence joins TRBV5-6 and TRBJ2-1; D is undetermined. The CDR3 is made up of 11 amino acids. The germline V and J ends were trimmed by 4 bases and 10 bases, with 9 bases remaining between them. Germline CDR1 and CDR2: SGHDT and YYEEEE. CDR3 sequence: CASSVSIEQFF. The DNA for the CDR3 is TGTGCCAGCAGCGTAAGCATAGAGCAGTTCTTC. The complete variable domain, with remaining parts taken from reference TRBV5-6 and TRBJ2-1, reads DAGVTQSPTHLIKTRGQQVTLRCSPKSGHDTVSWYQQALGQGPQFIFQYYEEEERQRGNFPDRFSGHQFPNYSSELNVNALLLGDSALYLCASSVSIEQFFGPGTRLTVL.

This chain links TRBV20-1 with TRBJ2-3; 8 bases agree with TRBD1. The CDR3 extends over 14 amino acids. Unmatched junction bases numbered 8, after V lost 3 bases and J lost 6 bases. Looked up from germline, CDR1 is DFQATT and CDR2 is SNEGSKA (reference sequence). The DNA for the CDR3 is TGCAGTGCTAGTAGGCAGGGGGCATCGGATACGCAGTATTTT. Its protein product is CSASRQGASDTQYF.

The chain links TRBV19 to TRBJ1-1, with D unresolved. The V end was cut by 1 base, the J end by 0 bases, with 9 bases between. Germline V gene lookup returns CDR1 LNHDA and CDR2 SQIVND (reference sequence). The CDR3 contains 15 residues. CDR3 bases: TGTGCCAGTAGTATAGGTGTAACAGTGAACACTGAAGCTTTCTTT. Residues: CASSIGVTVNTEAFF.

The rearrangement links TRBV19 to TRBJ1-2, with 8 nucleotides matching TRBD1. V shed 7 bases and J 2 bases; nucleotides not matched to a gene: 9. Per germline, CDR1 LNHDA and CDR2 SQIVND (reference sequence). The CDR3 runs 15 residues. The CDR3 region has the DNA TGTGCCAGTACCTTCCAGGGGGCGTTCAACTATGGCTACACCTTC. Translation gives CASTFQGAFNYGYTF.

This rearrangement joins TRBV4-2 to TRBJ2-3; TRBD2 matches 11 bases. CDR1 and CDR2 from the germline V gene are LGHNA and YNFKEQ. Germline trimming cut 2 bases from V and 6 bases from J; bases unmatched to any gene: 1. The CDR3 loop spans 14 amino acids. CDR3 sequence (DNA): TGTGCCAGCAGCCAAACTAGCGGGAGTGATACGCAGTATTTT. Amino acid sequence: CASSQTSGSDTQYF.

The chain combines TRBV25-1 with TRBJ1-2; no clear D gene. Germline CDR1 MGHDK, CDR2 SYGVNS. The CDR3 spans 11 residues. V lost 7 bases to trimming and J lost 2 bases, with 5 bases between them. The chain's CDR3 is CASTGNYGYTF. The CDR3 DNA sequence: TGTGCCAGCACGGGAAACTATGGCTACACCTTC.

The chain is built from TRBV6-6 and TRBJ2-5, with TRBD1 identical over 7 bases. The germline CDR1 and CDR2 sequences are MNHNY and SVGAGI (reference sequence). This CDR3 is 14 amino acids long. The V gene end was trimmed by 2 bases and the J gene end by 4 bases; junction bases not matched to a gene: 4. The CDR3 sequence is CASSYEGAGETQYF. Written as DNA, the CDR3 is TGTGCCAGCAGTTACGAGGGGGCTGGAGAGACCCAGTACTTC.

This chain connects TRBV29-1 to TRBJ2-1, with 7 positions matching TRBD1. Germline V gene lookup returns CDR1 SQVTM and CDR2 ANQGSEA. V gave up 4 bases and J gave up 7 bases; unmatched junction bases: 7. The CDR3 runs 13 residues. CDR3 DNA: TGCAGCGTTGTCATGACAGGGCCGAATGAGCAGTTCTTC. This sequence encodes CSVVMTGPNEQFF.

The gene calls are TRBV5-6 and TRBJ1-2; TRBD1 is a possible D gene (6 bases). Germline values: CDR1 SGHDT, CDR2 YYEEEE. V was trimmed by 4 bases and J by 8 bases, leaving 12 bases between them. The CDR3 is made up of 12 amino acids. In DNA, the CDR3 is TGTGCCAGCAGCATTACAGGGACAGGCTACACCTTC. It is translated as CASSITGTGYTF.

The chain uses TRBV7-2 and TRBJ2-5, with D perhaps matching TRBD2 (7 bases). Germline CDR1 reads SGHTA; CDR2 reads FQGNSA. This CDR3 comprises 16 residues. V was trimmed by 3 bases and J by 5 bases, leaving 19 bases between them. The chain's CDR3 is CASSLAGARRRETQYF. The CDR3 nucleotides read TGTGCCAGCAGCTTGGCGGGGGCTAGGCGTAGGGAGACCCAGTACTTC.

The chain has TRBV10-2 and TRBJ2-1; 10 bases agree with TRBD2. The CDR3 contains 14 residues. V was clipped by 5 bases and J by 7 bases; unmatched bases: 5. Germline-derived CDR1 and CDR2 are WSHSY and SAAADI. The CDR3 loop reads CASSSLAGVNEQFF. CDR3 nucleotide sequence: TGCGCCAGCAGTTCCCTAGCGGGAGTGAATGAGCAGTTCTTC.

V usage is TRBV29-1 and J usage is TRBJ1-1, with 7 bases matching TRBD1. CDR3 length: 14 amino acids. Germline V gene sequence: CDR1 SQVTM, CDR2 ANQGSEA. Germline trimming cut 6 bases from V and 5 bases from J; bases unmatched to any gene: 12. CDR3 DNA: TGCAGCGTCCCCGAGGACAGGACCGTTACTGAAGCTTTCTTT. This gives the protein CSVPEDRTVTEAFF.

The CDR3 region is CASSPLHPAEAFF. The CDR3 DNA reads TGTGCCAGCAGTCCCCTCCACCCGGCTGAAGCTTTCTTT. The chain combines TRBV27 with TRBJ1-1; D uncertain. Deletions cut 5 bases from V and 6 bases from J, with 13 bases between. CDR1 and CDR2 (germline): MNHEY, SMNVEV (reference sequence). The CDR3 runs 13 residues.

The genes are TRBV9 and TRBJ1-6; TRBD1 matches at 9 bases. V trimming: 4 bases; J trimming: 14 bases; junction bases outside the gene matches: 13. The germline V gene encodes CDR1 SGDLS and CDR2 YYNGEE. The CDR3 is 15 amino acids. This chain's CDR3 is CASSNTGGPGGTLHF. The CDR3 DNA is TGTGCCAGCAGCAACACAGGGGGCCCCGGTGGGACCCTCCACTTT.

The genes are TRBV10-1 and TRBJ2-3; 9 bases are shared with TRBD2. The trim removed 4 bases at V and 3 bases at J, leaving 11 bases unmatched. CDR1 is WNHNN and CDR2 is SYGVQD in the germline V gene (reference sequence). CDR3 length: 17 amino acids. CDR3 sequence (DNA): TGCGCCAGCAGTGCGTCAAAGAGCGGGGGGAAAACAGATACGCAGTATTTT. Its protein product is CASSASKSGGKTDTQYF.

The chain carries TRBV27 and TRBJ2-3; maybe TRBD2 (6 bases). The CDR3 extends over 17 amino acids. CDR1 MNHEY and CDR2 SMNVEV come from the germline V gene (reference sequence). The V end lost 2 bases, the J end lost 2 bases, and 17 bases lay between the germline ends. CDR3 region: CASSLGFGAGPTDTQYF. The CDR3 DNA sequence: TGTGCCAGCAGTTTAGGTTTCGGGGCGGGACCCACAGATACGCAGTATTTT.

This chain links TRBV7-2 with TRBJ2-1; 9 bases fit TRBD1. The CDR3 runs 14 residues. Germline CDR1 is SGHTA and CDR2 is FQGNSA. Germline trimming cut 6 bases from V and 12 bases from J; bases unmatched to any gene: 12. CDR3 nucleotide sequence: TGTGCCAGCAGTTCGGACAGGGGCCGGGGGTGGCAGTTCTTC. This gives the protein CASSSDRGRGWQFF.

The chain couples TRBV5-1 to TRBJ1-2; D remains ambiguous. Looked up from germline, CDR1 is SGHRS and CDR2 is YFSETQ. The CDR3 runs 15 residues. V lost 5 bases to trimming and J lost 4 bases, with 18 bases between them. CDR3 sequence (DNA): TGCGCCAGCAGGACGGGAAGCCAATCGGGCTATGGCTACACCTTC. Its translation is CASRTGSQSGYGYTF. The entire variable domain, with the rest obtained from reference TRBV5-1 and TRBJ1-2, is as follows: KAGVTQTPRYLIKTRGQQVTLSCSPISGHRSVSWYQQTPGQGLQFLFEYFSETQRNKGNFPGRFSGRQFSNSRSEMNVSTLELGDSALYLCASRTGSQSGYGYTFGSGTRLTVV.

This clone was counted once. V gene TRBV5-1 combines with J gene TRBJ2-4, with 10 bases identical to TRBD1. CDR1 and CDR2 (germline): SGHRS, YFSETQ. The CDR3 is 15 amino acids. J was trimmed by 7 bases and V by 4 bases; bases with no gene match: 8. CDR3 in amino acids: CASSIRQGAQNIQYF. The CDR3 region has the DNA TGCGCCAGCAGCATACGACAGGGGGCGCAGAACATTCAGTACTTC.

The V and J genes are TRBV19 and TRBJ1-3; TRBD1 is a possible D gene (6 bases). Germline V gene lookup returns CDR1 LNHDA and CDR2 SQIVND (reference sequence). This CDR3 is built from 15 residues. V was trimmed by 6 bases and J by 0 bases, leaving 12 bases between them. The CDR3 region has the DNA TGTGCCAGTAGCAAGGACAGACCCTCTGGAAACACCATATATTTT. This sequence encodes CASSKDRPSGNTIYF.